This entry is about one TCR beta chain. Germline loops: CDR1 MNHEY, CDR2 SVGAGI. J gave up 4 bases and V 6 bases, and 7 bases lay outside the gene matches. The CDR3 extends over 15 amino acids. This specimen belongs to a study of blood T cell repertoires in COVID-19. For the study at large: Sources were T cells, B-cell-depleted T cells, or PBMCs; the material itself was cDNA or gDNA.

Original analysis: Reference gene primer amplification in the assay estimated nucleated cell counts. TCRdb's table, derived via immunoSEQ multiplex PCR, lists solely in-frame clones and lacks some. The V and J calls and clone size were taken over from that table, and D and trimming were inferred from the DNA. Of approximately 250,000 clones in the sample, around four fifths were seen once. This clonotype was obtained from a woman aged 55-70 years with active or convalescent COVID-19. Specimen: peripheral blood. The chain links TRBV6-5 to TRBJ2-3, with 10 bases aligning to TRBD1. CDR3 sequence: CASRGDRGVADTQYF. The CDR3 DNA reads TGTGCCAGCAGGGGGGACAGGGGCGTAGCAGATACGCAGTATTTT.